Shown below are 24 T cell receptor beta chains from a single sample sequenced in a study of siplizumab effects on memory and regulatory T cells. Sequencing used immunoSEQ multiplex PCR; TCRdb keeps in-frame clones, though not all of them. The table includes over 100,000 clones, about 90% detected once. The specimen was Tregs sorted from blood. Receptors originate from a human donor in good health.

The CDR3 is CASSFIVSGGDYGYTF. The CDR3 DNA follows: TGTGCCAGCAGTTTTATCGTGTCGGGGGGGGACTATGGCTACACCTTC. This chain connects TRBV27 to TRBJ1-2; perhaps TRBD1 as D (5 bases). Looked up from germline, CDR1 is MNHEY and CDR2 is SMNVEV (reference sequence). This CDR3 is 16 amino acids long. Trimming pared 3 bases from V and 3 bases from J, leaving 17 bases between.

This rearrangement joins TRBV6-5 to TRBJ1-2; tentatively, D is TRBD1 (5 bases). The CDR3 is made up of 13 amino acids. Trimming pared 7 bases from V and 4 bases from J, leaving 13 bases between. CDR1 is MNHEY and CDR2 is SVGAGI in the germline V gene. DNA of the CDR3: TGTGCCAGCATAATGGGGACGGGCTATGGCTACACCTTC. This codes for CASIMGTGYGYTF.

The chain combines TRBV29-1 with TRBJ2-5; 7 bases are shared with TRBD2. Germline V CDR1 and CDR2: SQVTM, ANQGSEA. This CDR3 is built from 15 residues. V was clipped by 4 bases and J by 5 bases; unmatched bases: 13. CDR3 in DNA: TGCAGCGTTGGGGGGGGACGCAAGGCATGGGAGACCCAGTACTTC. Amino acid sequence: CSVGGGRKAWETQYF.

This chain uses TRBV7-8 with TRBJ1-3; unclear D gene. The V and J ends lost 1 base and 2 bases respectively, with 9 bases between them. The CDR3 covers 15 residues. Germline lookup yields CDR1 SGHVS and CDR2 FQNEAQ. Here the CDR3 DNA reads TGTGCCAGCAGCTTAGTGGAGCAGACTGGAAACACCATATATTTT. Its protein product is CASSLVEQTGNTIYF.

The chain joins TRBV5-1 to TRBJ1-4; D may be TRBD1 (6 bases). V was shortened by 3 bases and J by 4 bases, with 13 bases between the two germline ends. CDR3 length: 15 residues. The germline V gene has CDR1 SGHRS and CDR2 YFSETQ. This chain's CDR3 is CASSSVRGDNEKLFF. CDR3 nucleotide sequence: TGCGCCAGCAGCTCGGTCAGGGGCGATAATGAAAAACTGTTTTTT.

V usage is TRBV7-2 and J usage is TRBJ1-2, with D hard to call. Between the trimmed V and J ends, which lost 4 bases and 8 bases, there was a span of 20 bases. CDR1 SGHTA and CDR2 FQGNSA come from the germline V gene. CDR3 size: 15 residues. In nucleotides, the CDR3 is TGTGCCAGCAGCTCAGTGGGCCGGGGAAGTGAAGGCTACACCTTC. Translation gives CASSSVGRGSEGYTF. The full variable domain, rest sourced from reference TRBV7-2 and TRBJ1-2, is GAGVSQSPSNKVTEKGKDVELRCDPISGHTALYWYRQSLGQGLEFLIYFQGNSAPDKSGLPSDRFSAERTGGSVSTLTIQRTQQEDSAVYLCASSSVGRGSEGYTFGSGTRLTVV.

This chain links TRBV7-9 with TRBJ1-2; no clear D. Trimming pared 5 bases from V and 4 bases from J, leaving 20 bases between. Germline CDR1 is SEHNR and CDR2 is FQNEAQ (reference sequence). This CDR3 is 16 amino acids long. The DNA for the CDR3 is TGTGCCAGCAGCCAGGTCCAGGTATCAGTCTTCTATGGCTACACCTTC. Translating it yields CASSQVQVSVFYGYTF.

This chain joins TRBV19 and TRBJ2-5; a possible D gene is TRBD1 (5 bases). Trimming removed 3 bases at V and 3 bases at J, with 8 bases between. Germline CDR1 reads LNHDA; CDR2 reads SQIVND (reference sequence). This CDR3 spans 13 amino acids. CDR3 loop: CASSIYRKETQYF. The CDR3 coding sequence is TGTGCCAGTAGTATCTACAGGAAAGAGACCCAGTACTTC. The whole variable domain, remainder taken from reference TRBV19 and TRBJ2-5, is DGGITQSPKYLFRKEGQNVTLSCEQNLNHDAMYWYRQDPGQGLRLIYYSQIVNDFQKGDIAEGYSVSREKKESFPLTVTSAQKNPTAFYLCASSIYRKETQYFGPGTRLLVL.

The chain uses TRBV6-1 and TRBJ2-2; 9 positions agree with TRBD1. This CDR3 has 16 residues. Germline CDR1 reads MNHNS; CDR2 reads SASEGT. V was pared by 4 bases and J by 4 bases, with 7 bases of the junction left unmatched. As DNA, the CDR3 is TGTGCCAGCAGTGGTAGACAGGGGGGCTTCACCGGGGAGCTGTTTTTT. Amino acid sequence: CASSGRQGGFTGELFF.

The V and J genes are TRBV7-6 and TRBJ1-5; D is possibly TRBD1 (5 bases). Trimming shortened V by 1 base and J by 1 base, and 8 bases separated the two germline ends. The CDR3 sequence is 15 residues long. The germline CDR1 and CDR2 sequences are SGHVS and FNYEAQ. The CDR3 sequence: CASSLEGASNQPQHF. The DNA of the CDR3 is TGTGCCAGCAGCTTAGAAGGGGCGAGCAATCAGCCCCAGCATTTT.

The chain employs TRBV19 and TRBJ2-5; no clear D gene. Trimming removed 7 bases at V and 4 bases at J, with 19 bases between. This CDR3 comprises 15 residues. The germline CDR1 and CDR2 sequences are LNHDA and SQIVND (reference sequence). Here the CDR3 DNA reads TGTGCCAGTATGCTTTCCGGCAGGTCCGGAGAGACCCAGTACTTC. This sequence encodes CASMLSGRSGETQYF.

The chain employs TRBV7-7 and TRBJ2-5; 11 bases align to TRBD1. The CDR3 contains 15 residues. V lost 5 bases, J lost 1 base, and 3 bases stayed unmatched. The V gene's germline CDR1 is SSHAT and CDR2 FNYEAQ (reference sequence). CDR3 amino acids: CASSRGQGGQETQYF. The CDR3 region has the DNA TGTGCCAGCAGCAGGGGACAGGGGGGCCAAGAGACCCAGTACTTC.

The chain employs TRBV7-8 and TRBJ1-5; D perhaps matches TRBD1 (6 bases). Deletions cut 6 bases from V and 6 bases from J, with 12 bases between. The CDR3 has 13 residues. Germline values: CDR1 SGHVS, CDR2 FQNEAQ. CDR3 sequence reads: CASRQGEGQPQHF. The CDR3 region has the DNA TGTGCCAGCAGACAGGGTGAAGGTCAGCCCCAGCATTTT.

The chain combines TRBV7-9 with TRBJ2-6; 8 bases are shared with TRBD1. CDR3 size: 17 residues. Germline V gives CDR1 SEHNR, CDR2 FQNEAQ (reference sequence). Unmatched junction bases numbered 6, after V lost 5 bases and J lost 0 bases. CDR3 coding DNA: TGTGCCAGCAGCCCCAGGACAGGGAGCTCTGGGGCCAACGTCCTGACTTTC. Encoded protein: CASSPRTGSSGANVLTF.

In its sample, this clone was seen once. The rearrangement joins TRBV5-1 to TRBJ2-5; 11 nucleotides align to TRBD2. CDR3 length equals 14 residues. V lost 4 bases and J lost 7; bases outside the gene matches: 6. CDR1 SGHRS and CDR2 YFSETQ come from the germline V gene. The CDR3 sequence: CASSPGTSGRTQYF. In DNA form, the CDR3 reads TGCGCCAGCAGCCCGGGGACTAGCGGCAGGACCCAGTACTTC.

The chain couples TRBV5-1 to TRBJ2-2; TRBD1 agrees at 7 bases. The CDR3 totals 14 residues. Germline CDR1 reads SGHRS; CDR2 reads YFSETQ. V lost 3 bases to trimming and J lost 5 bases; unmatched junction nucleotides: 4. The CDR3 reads CASSWDSRTGELFF. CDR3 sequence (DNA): TGCGCCAGCAGCTGGGACAGCCGAACCGGGGAGCTGTTTTTT.

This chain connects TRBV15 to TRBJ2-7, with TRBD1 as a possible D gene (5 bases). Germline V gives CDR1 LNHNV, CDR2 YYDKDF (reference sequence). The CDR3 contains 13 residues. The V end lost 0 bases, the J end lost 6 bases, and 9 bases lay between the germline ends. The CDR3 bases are TGTGCCACCAGCAGAGACAGGGTTGGCGAGCAGTACTTC. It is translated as CATSRDRVGEQYF.

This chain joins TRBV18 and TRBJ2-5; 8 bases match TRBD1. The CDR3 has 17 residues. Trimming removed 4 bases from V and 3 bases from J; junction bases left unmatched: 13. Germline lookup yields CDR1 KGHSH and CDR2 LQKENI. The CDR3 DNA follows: TGTGCCAGCTCACGAGGACCACCGACAGGGGCGAAAGAGACCCAGTACTTC. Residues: CASSRGPPTGAKETQYF.

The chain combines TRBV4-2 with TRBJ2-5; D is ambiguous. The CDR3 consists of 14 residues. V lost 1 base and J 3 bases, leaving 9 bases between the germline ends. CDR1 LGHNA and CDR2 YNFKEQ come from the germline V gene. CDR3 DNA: TGTGCCAGCAGCCAAGTCGGGTCGAAAGAGACCCAGTACTTC. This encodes CASSQVGSKETQYF.

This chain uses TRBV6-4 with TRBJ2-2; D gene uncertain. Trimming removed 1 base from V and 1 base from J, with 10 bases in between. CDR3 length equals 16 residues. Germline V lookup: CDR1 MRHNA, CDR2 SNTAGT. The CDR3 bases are TGTGCCAGCAGTGACTTTCCTCGACAGAACACCGGGGAGCTGTTTTTT. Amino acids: CASSDFPRQNTGELFF.

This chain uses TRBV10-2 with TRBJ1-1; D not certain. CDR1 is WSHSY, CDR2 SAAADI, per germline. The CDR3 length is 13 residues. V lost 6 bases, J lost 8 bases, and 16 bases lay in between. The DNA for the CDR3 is TGCGCCAGCAGGGCCTCATGGAGTACGGAAGCTTTCTTT. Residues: CASRASWSTEAFF.

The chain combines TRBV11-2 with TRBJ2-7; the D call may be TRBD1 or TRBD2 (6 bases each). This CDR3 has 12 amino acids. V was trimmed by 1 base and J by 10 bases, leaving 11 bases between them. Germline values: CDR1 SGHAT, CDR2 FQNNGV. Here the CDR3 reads CASSLVYGGQYF. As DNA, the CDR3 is TGTGCCAGCAGCTTAGTTTACGGGGGCCAGTACTTC.

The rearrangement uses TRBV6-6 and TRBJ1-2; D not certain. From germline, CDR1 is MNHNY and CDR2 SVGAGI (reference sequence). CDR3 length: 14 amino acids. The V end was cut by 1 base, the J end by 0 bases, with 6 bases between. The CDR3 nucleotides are TGTGCCAGCAGTTACTTGGCCTCTAACTATGGCTACACCTTC. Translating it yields CASSYLASNYGYTF.

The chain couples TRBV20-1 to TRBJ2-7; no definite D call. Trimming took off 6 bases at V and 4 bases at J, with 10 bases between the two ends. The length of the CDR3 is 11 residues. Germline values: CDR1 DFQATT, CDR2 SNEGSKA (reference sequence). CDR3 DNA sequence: TGCAGTGCAGAGGAACTGTACGAGCAGTACTTC. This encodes CSAEELYEQYF.